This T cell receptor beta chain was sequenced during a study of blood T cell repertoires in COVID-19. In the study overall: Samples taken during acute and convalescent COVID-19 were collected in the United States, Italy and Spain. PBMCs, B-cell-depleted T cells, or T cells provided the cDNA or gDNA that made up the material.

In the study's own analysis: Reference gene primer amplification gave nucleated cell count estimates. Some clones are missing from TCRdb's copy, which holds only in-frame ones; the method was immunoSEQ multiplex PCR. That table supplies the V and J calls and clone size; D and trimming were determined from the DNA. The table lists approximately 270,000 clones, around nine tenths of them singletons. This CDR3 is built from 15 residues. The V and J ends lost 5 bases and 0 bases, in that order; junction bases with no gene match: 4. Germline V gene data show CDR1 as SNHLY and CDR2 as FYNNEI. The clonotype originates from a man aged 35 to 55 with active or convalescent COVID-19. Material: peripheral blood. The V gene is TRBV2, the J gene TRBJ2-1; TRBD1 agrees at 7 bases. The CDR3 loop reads CASSLTGSSYNEQFF. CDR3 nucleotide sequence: TGTGCCAGCAGTTTGACAGGGAGCTCCTACAATGAGCAGTTCTTC. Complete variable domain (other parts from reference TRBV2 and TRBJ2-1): EPEVTQTPSHQVTQMGQEVILRCVPISNHLYFYWYRQILGQKVEFLVSFYNNEISEKSEIFDDQFSVERPDGSNFTLKIRSTKLEDSAMYFCASSLTGSSYNEQFFGPGTRLTVL.